Listed below are T cell receptor beta chains from one sample, sequenced in a study of identical twins. MiXCR, run by TCRdb on the 5' RACE reads, gives a single entry per CDR3 protein. This repertoire shows more than 350,000 distinct CDR3 sequences, roughly 10% found once; its top ten account for 8% to 10%. Source material: naive T cells sorted from blood. The receptors derive from a woman between 50 and 59 years old in good health. CDR3s include the opening cysteine and the closing phenylalanine or tryptophan. The D gene is left open where the match is weak. The size of a clone is reported for some rows only, either as once, few or many, or as a class for expanded clones.

J	D	V	size	DNA	CDR3
TRBJ1-2	-	TRBV20-1	few	TGCAGTGCTAGAACCCTTGTAGGGACACACTATGGCTACACCTTC	CSARTLVGTHYGYTF
TRBJ2-2	TRBD2	TRBV20-1	-	TGCAGTGCTCCCCTAGCGGGCCGGAACACCGGGGAGCTGTTTTTT	CSAPLAGRNTGELFF
TRBJ2-1	-	TRBV3-1	many	TGTGCCAGCAGCCACGCCGAATACAATGAGCAGTTCTTC	CASSHAEYNEQFF
TRBJ2-7	-	TRBV2	few	TGTGCCAGCAGCCCCGGCCTACGTCTGGACGAGCAGTACTTC	CASSPGLRLDEQYF
TRBJ2-3	TRBD1	TRBV3-1	few	TGTGCCAGCAGCCCCCGACAGGGATCCCCCACAGATACGCAGTATTTT	CASSPRQGSPTDTQYF
TRBJ2-1	-	TRBV4-2	many	TGTGCCAGCAGCCAAGGAAGGGGGACCCAGCAGTTCTTC	CASSQGRGTQQFF
TRBJ1-1	-	TRBV18	few	TGTGCCAGCTCACCGGGACGGATAGAAGCTTTCTTT	CASSPGRIEAFF
TRBJ2-5	-	TRBV3-1	-	TGTGCCAGCACCCCAGCAAGCGGTAGGGAGACCCAGTACTTC	CASTPASGRETQYF
TRBJ2-7	-	TRBV20-1	-	TGCAGTGCTAGATCCACCTACGAGCAGTACTTC	CSARSTYEQYF
TRBJ2-1	-	TRBV5-1	few	TGCGCCAGCAACGTTCGTAGCGGTTTGAATGAGCAGTTCTTC	CASNVRSGLNEQFF
TRBJ2-3	-	TRBV10-3	few	TGTGCCATCCGCCCAGGGCCGGGAGATACGAAGTATTTT	CAIRPGPGDTKYF
TRBJ2-5	-	TRBV12-3/TRBV12-4	-	TGTGCCAGCGGTCTGCCGACGGAGACCCAGTACTTC	CASGLPTETQYF
TRBJ1-5	TRBD1	TRBV19	-	TGTGCCAGTAGCCTTCAGACAGGGGACAATCAGCCCCAGCATTTT	CASSLQTGDNQPQHF
TRBJ2-3	-	TRBV6-2/TRBV6-3	many	TGTGCCAGCAGTTACGGCCACACAGATACGCAGTATTTT	CASSYGHTDTQYF
TRBJ2-1	TRBD2	TRBV9	-	TGTGCCAGCAGCGTAGTGGTTGCGGGAGGTCTCAATGAGCAGTTCTTC	CASSVVVAGGLNEQFF
TRBJ2-2	TRBD2	TRBV7-2	-	TGTGCCAGCAGCCCCTGGCTCAGCGGGATAGACACCGGGGAGCTGTTTTTT	CASSPWLSGIDTGELFF
TRBJ2-2	-	TRBV3-1	-	TGTGCCAGCAGCCAAGGAGTTTCCACCGGGGAGCTGTTTTTT	CASSQGVSTGELFF
TRBJ2-3	-	TRBV5-6	-	TGTGCCAGCAGCTATGGACTAAGTCCGGATACGCAGTATTTT	CASSYGLSPDTQYF
TRBJ2-1	TRBD2	TRBV14	-	TGTGCCAGCAGCCAAGGATGGGGCGGGAGGGCCACCTCCTACAATGAGCAGTTCTTC	CASSQGWGGRATSYNEQFF
TRBJ2-5	-	TRBV29-1	few	TGCAGCGTTATCTACCAAGAGACCCAGTACTTC	CSVIYQETQYF
TRBJ2-2	TRBD2	TRBV12-3/TRBV12-4	few	TGTGCCAGCAGTTTTAGGTCTAGCGGGAGGGCAGGCGGGGAGCTGTTTTTT	CASSFRSSGRAGGELFF
TRBJ2-7	TRBD2	TRBV7-2	few	TGTGCCAGCAGCTTAAAGAGAGCGGGAGGGCCCACCTACGAGCAGTACTTC	CASSLKRAGGPTYEQYF
TRBJ2-3	-	TRBV7-3	-	TGTGCCAGCAGCATGACAGCCCACACAGATACGCAGTATTTT	CASSMTAHTDTQYF